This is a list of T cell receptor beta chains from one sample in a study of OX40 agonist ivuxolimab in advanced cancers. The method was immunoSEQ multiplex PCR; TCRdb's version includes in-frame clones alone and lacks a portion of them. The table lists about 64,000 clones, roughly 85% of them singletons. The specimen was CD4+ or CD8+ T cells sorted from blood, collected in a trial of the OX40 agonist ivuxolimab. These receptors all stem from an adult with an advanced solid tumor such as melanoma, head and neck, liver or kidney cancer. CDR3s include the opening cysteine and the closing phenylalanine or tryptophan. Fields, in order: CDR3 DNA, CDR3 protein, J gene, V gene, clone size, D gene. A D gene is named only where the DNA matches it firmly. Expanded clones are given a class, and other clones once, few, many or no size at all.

TGTGCCTGGAGTCCCTCGGGTCCCGAAAAACTGTTTTTT,CAWSPSGPEKLFF,TRBJ1-4,TRBV30,NA,NA
TGTGCCAGCAGTGAACCGGTTACCGGGGAGCTGTTTTTT,CASSEPVTGELFF,TRBJ2-2,TRBV2,NA,NA
TGTGCCGGGGGGAGCACAGATACGCAGTATTTT,CAGGSTDTQYF,TRBJ2-3,TRBV28,NA,NA
TGTGCCAGCAGTCGCGCGAGCGGGGGGCTAAATGAGCAGTTCTTC,CASSRASGGLNEQFF,TRBJ2-1,TRBV4-2,NA,TRBD2
TGTGCCAGCATTGGTAGGACAGGAGCCACCGGGGAGCTGTTTTTT,CASIGRTGATGELFF,TRBJ2-2,TRBV2,once,TRBD1
TGTGCCAGCAGCTTAGATTACGCTGACAATGAGCAGTTCTTC,CASSLDYADNEQFF,TRBJ2-1,TRBV11-3,once,NA
TGTGCCAGCAGTTACTCTTCGGCTCAGAACACCCAGTACTTC,CASSYSSAQNTQYF,TRBJ2-5,TRBV6-6,NA,NA
TGCGCCAGCAGCTTGGCGTTTGGACAGGTTGAATATGCCGGGGAGCTGTTTTTT,CASSLAFGQVEYAGELFF,TRBJ2-2,TRBV5-1,NA,TRBD1
TGTGCCAGCAGCCCCTTGGTAGCTAACTATGGCTACACCTTC,CASSPLVANYGYTF,TRBJ1-2,TRBV27,NA,NA
TGTGCCAGCAGCTTAGTTAGTGGGAGAGGCGAGCAGTACTTC,CASSLVSGRGEQYF,TRBJ2-7,TRBV11-2,NA,NA
TGTGCCAGCACCCCGACAGGGGAGGTCGGCAATGAGCAGTTCTTC,CASTPTGEVGNEQFF,TRBJ2-1,TRBV28,NA,TRBD1
TGTGCCAGCAGAATACACAGGGACACCGGGGAGCTGTTTTTT,CASRIHRDTGELFF,TRBJ2-2,TRBV6-1,NA,NA
TGTGCCAGCAGTGACAGGCGGGTAGGGACCGGGGAGCTGTTTTTT,CASSDRRVGTGELFF,TRBJ2-2,TRBV2,NA,NA
TGTGCCAGCAGCCGGGAGACCCAGTACTTC,CASSRETQYF,TRBJ2-5,TRBV6-5,NA,NA
TGTGCCAGCAGCCGGGGGGGCACAGACTACGAGCAGTACTTC,CASSRGGTDYEQYF,TRBJ2-7,TRBV6-5,NA,TRBD2
TGCGCCAGCAGCTTGGATGGCAGGGCCCCCGGCGTGGACACTGAAGCTTTCTTT,CASSLDGRAPGVDTEAFF,TRBJ1-1,TRBV5-1,NA,NA
TGTGCCAGCAGCCTGGACCGGGACAAGCAGTTCTTC,CASSLDRDKQFF,TRBJ2-1,TRBV5-4,NA,NA
TGTGCCAGCAGCTTAGTAGGCTCGGGCCCTGAAGCTTTCTTT,CASSLVGSGPEAFF,TRBJ1-1,TRBV7-9,once,NA
TGTGCCAGTAATAACGTTGGAGACCCGAGCTCTGGAAACACCATATATTTT,CASNNVGDPSSGNTIYF,TRBJ1-3,TRBV19,NA,NA
TGTGCCAGCAGAAGACAGAGGAATCAGCCCCAGCATTTT,CASRRQRNQPQHF,TRBJ1-5,TRBV6-5,NA,NA
TGCAGTGCTAGGGACAACACGCCAGCTTTCTTT,CSARDNTPAFF,TRBJ1-1,TRBV20-1,NA,NA
TGTGCCACCGCCGAGGGCGGGGGCAATCAGCCCCAGCATTTT,CATAEGGGNQPQHF,TRBJ1-5,TRBV19,NA,NA
TGTGCCAGCAGCAAAGCGACAGGTAGAACAGATACGCAGTATTTT,CASSKATGRTDTQYF,TRBJ2-3,TRBV21-1,NA,NA
TGTGCCAGCAGCTTAGGGGGCCAGGCTAATCAGCCCCAGCATTTT,CASSLGGQANQPQHF,TRBJ1-5,TRBV7-2,NA,NA